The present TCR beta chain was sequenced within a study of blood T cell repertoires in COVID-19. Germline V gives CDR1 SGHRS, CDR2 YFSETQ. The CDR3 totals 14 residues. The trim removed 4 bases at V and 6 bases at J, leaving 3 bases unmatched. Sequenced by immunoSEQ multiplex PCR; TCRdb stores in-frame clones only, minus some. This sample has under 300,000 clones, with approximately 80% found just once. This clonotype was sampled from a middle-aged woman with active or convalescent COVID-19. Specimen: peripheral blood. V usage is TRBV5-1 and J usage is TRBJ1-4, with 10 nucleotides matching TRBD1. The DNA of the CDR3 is TGCGCCAGCAGCACGGGACAGGGGCATGAAAAACTGTTTTTT. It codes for CASSTGQGHEKLFF.